This entry describes one TCR beta chain. CDR1 and CDR2 from the germline V gene are KGHSH and LQKENI. Trimming shortened V by 3 bases and J by 3 bases, and 18 bases separated the two germline ends. The CDR3 consists of 17 residues. Produced via immunoSEQ multiplex PCR; TCRdb's table is partial and in-frame only. The table records under 45,000 clones, about 88% of them present only once. This sample was included in a study of T cell changes during pregnancy in multiple sclerosis. Here the sequenced sample was CD4+ T cells from peripheral blood mononuclear cells, taken in the second trimester of pregnancy. This sequence was found in a female donor with multiple sclerosis, enrolled in a pregnancy study. The genes are TRBV18 and TRBJ1-5; a weak D match, TRBD1 (5 bases). CDR3 sequence reads: CASSPKTSDIINQPQHF. The CDR3 DNA reads TGTGCCAGCTCACCTAAGACATCGGACATAATCAATCAGCCCCAGCATTTT.